These T cell receptor beta chains were read from a single sample in a study of read filtering for tumor transcriptome and immune sequencing. TCRdb reprocessed the reads via MiXCR and lists one record per CDR3 protein. The data contain 65,000 or so distinct CDR3 sequences, less than 20% of them singletons. Input material: a population of CD138-negative cells sorted from bone marrow. All receptors come from a donor at least 40 years old with multiple myeloma. CDR3s include the opening cysteine and the closing phenylalanine or tryptophan. D genes are given only for firm matches. Clone size is not always given. Where it is, it says once, few, many or a class for expanded clones.

>TRBV4-1|TRBJ2-6|-|-
CASSKSGNSYVANVLTF
TGCGCCAGCAGCAAATCCGGGAATAGCTATGTGGCCAACGTCCTGACTTTC
>TRBV7-6|TRBJ2-5|many|-
CASSLAPGVGVAQYF
TGTGCCAGCAGCTTAGCGCCTGGGGTAGGGGTGGCCCAGTACTTC
>TRBV18|TRBJ2-1|many|TRBD2
CASSRETLAGGESYNEQFF
TGTGCCAGCTCACGGGAAACACTAGCGGGAGGAGAGTCCTACAATGAGCAGTTCTTC
>TRBV14|TRBJ2-2|many|TRBD2
CASSQAGGLAGPTGELFF
TGTGCCAGCAGCCAAGCCGGAGGACTAGCGGGCCCCACCGGGGAGCTGTTTTTT
>TRBV18|TRBJ1-1|many|-
CASSPRQRNTEAFF
TGTGCCAGCTCACCACGCCAGAGGAACACTGAAGCTTTCTTT
>TRBV11-2|TRBJ1-1|many|-
CASSFLPNTEAFF
TGTGCCAGCAGCTTTCTCCCGAACACTGAAGCTTTCTTT
>TRBV3-1|TRBJ2-1|-|-
CASSQRGTTEYSEQFF
TGTGCCAGCAGCCAGAGGGGGACTACCGAATACAGTGAGCAGTTCTTC
>TRBV29-1|TRBJ2-5|many|-
CSARASPQETQYF
TGCAGCGCACGAGCCTCACCTCAAGAGACCCAGTACTTC
>TRBV20-1|TRBJ2-7|-|-
CSAEGQGTYEQYF
TGCAGTGCTGAGGGGCAGGGAACCTACGAGCAGTACTTC
>TRBV28|TRBJ1-2|many|TRBD1
CAWGQGQNGYTF
TGTGCTTGGGGACAGGGCCAAAATGGCTACACCTTC
>TRBV4-1|TRBJ2-3|many|-
CASSQVWIQDTQYF
TGCGCCAGCAGCCAAGTGTGGATACAAGATACGCAGTATTTT
>TRBV7-2|TRBJ1-6|many|-
CASSLTQESPLHF
TGTGCCAGCAGCTTAACACAGGAATCACCCCTCCACTTT
>TRBV19|TRBJ2-7|-|-
CASSSQWGADYEQYF
TGTGCCAGTAGTAGTCAGTGGGGGGCTGACTACGAACAGTACTTC
>TRBV7-8|TRBJ1-4|-|-
CASSLKRGRTNEKLVF
TGTGCCAGCAGCTTAAAGAGGGGTCGAACTAATGAAAAACTGGTTTTT
>TRBV5-4|TRBJ2-6|-|-
CASSRAGQLSGANILTF
TGTGCCAGCAGCCGCGCGGGGCAGTTATCTGGGGCCAACATCCTGACTTTC
>TRBV29-1|TRBJ2-1|few|-
CSVEDTLSNAQFF
TGCAGCGTTGAAGACACACTCTCTAATGCGCAGTTCTTC
>TRBV5-1|TRBJ2-1|many|TRBD2
CASTEIAGVNEQFF
TGCGCCAGCACCGAGATAGCGGGAGTAAATGAGCAGTTCTTC
>TRBV20-1|TRBJ2-7|many|-
CSARDRGTSSYEQYF
TGCAGTGCTAGAGATCGCGGGACATCGTCCTACGAGCAGTACTTC
>TRBV11-2|TRBJ2-2|many|-
CASSLNAGELFF
TGTGCCAGCAGCTTAAATGCCGGGGAGCTGTTTTTT
>TRBV14|TRBJ2-7|-|-
CASSQGWARSYEQYF
TGTGCCAGCAGCCAAGGGTGGGCTAGATCCTACGAGCAGTACTTC
>TRBV27|TRBJ2-1|many|TRBD2
CASGWGGSYNEQFF
TGTGCCAGCGGGTGGGGGGGCTCCTACAATGAGCAGTTCTTC
>TRBV23-1|TRBJ2-7|many|-
CASSPGNGGPSSYEQYF
TGCGCCAGCAGTCCAGGGAATGGGGGGCCGAGCTCCTACGAGCAGTACTTC
>TRBV5-1|TRBJ2-2|-|-
CASSKALLANTGELFF
TGCGCCAGCAGCAAAGCCTTACTCGCGAACACCGGGGAGCTGTTTTTT
>TRBV12-3/TRBV12-4|TRBJ2-3|many|-
CASSQGGGAASTDTQYF
TGTGCCAGCAGTCAGGGGGGAGGAGCCGCTAGCACAGATACGCAGTATTTT
>TRBV20-1|TRBJ2-7|many|TRBD2
CSARVRLAASYEQYF
TGCAGTGCTAGAGTACGACTAGCGGCCTCCTACGAGCAGTACTTC
>TRBV13|TRBJ1-1|few|TRBD1
CASSLPGTGGTEAFF
TGTGCCAGCAGCTTACCCGGGACAGGGGGGACTGAAGCTTTCTTT
>TRBV20-1|TRBJ1-1|many|-
CSASNGRFPYTEAFF
TGCAGTGCTTCTAATGGACGGTTCCCCTACACTGAAGCTTTCTTT
>TRBV7-8|TRBJ1-6|many|TRBD1
CASSPDRVNSPLHF
TGTGCCAGCAGCCCCGACAGGGTTAATTCACCCCTCCACTTT
>TRBV7-8|TRBJ2-7|many|-
CASSLVGSSYEQYF
TGTGCCAGCAGCTTAGTGGGGAGCTCCTACGAGCAGTACTTC
>TRBV6-2/TRBV6-3|TRBJ2-5|many|-
CASRTIVPEETQYF
TGTGCCAGCAGAACTATTGTCCCGGAAGAGACCCAGTACTTC
>TRBV20-1|TRBJ1-5|-|-
CSTQMGGGQPQHF
TGCAGTACACAGATGGGGGGCGGTCAGCCCCAGCATTTT
>TRBV27|TRBJ2-1|many|TRBD2
CASSLAVYNEQFF
TGTGCCAGCAGTCTAGCGGTCTACAATGAGCAGTTCTTC
>TRBV18|TRBJ2-1|many|TRBD1
CASSPRGQGAYEQFF
TGTGCCAGCTCACCAAGAGGACAGGGGGCCTATGAGCAGTTCTTC
>TRBV5-6|TRBJ2-5|many|-
CASSFEETQYF
TGTGCCAGCAGCTTTGAAGAGACCCAGTACTTC
>TRBV4-1|TRBJ2-3|many|-
CASSQGLEVDTQYF
TGCGCCAGCAGCCAAGGACTAGAGGTTGATACGCAGTATTTT
>TRBV12-3/TRBV12-4|TRBJ2-5|many|-
CASSLRVLETQYF
TGTGCCAGCAGTCTCCGGGTTCTCGAGACCCAGTACTTC
>TRBV12-3/TRBV12-4|TRBJ2-7|many|TRBD1
CASGLGQGAVEQYF
TGTGCCAGCGGTTTAGGACAGGGGGCCGTCGAGCAGTACTTC
>TRBV9|TRBJ2-1|many|-
CASSVLDNEQFF
TGTGCCAGCAGCGTACTTGACAATGAGCAGTTCTTC
>TRBV5-1|TRBJ2-7|many|TRBD1
CASHPGQATSHEQYF
TGCGCCAGCCACCCCGGACAGGCCACGTCCCACGAGCAGTACTTC
>TRBV9|TRBJ1-1|many|TRBD1
CASSVGQGYHTEAFF
TGTGCCAGCAGCGTAGGACAGGGGTACCACACTGAAGCTTTCTTT
>TRBV6-6|TRBJ2-1|few|-
CASSPINGGIYNEQFF
TGTGCCAGCAGTCCCATCAACGGGGGAATCTACAATGAGCAGTTCTTC
>TRBV5-1|TRBJ2-3|many|-
CASSLVGVSTDTQYF
TGCGCCAGCAGCTTGGTGGGAGTTAGCACAGATACGCAGTATTTT
>TRBV20-1|TRBJ2-1|many|TRBD2
CSASISGSLYNEQFF
TGCAGTGCTTCTATTAGCGGGAGTCTTTACAATGAGCAGTTCTTC
>TRBV29-1|TRBJ2-1|many|-
CSVEDPRGQWDEQFF
TGCAGCGTTGAAGATCCCCGGGGGCAATGGGATGAGCAGTTCTTC
>TRBV7-2|TRBJ2-5|many|TRBD2
CASRTGLAGQETQYF
TGTGCCAGCAGGACGGGACTAGCGGGCCAAGAGACCCAGTACTTC
>TRBV3-1|TRBJ2-2|many|-
CASSHRGPRGELFF
TGTGCCAGCAGCCATCGGGGACCGCGCGGGGAGCTGTTTTTT
>TRBV28|TRBJ1-3|-|TRBD1
CASSFDRGPGNTIYF
TGTGCCAGCAGTTTCGACAGGGGGCCGGGAAACACCATATATTTT
>TRBV15|TRBJ2-7|few|-
CATSRLSRGNEQYF
TGTGCCACCAGCAGACTAAGTAGGGGGAACGAGCAGTACTTC
>TRBV20-1|TRBJ1-2|-|-
CSARPDLELYGYTF
TGCAGTGCTAGGCCAGACTTGGAACTCTATGGCTACACCTTC
>TRBV20-1|TRBJ2-5|many|TRBD2
CSASSPGSGEETQYF
TGCAGTGCTAGTTCCCCGGGGAGCGGGGAAGAGACCCAGTACTTC